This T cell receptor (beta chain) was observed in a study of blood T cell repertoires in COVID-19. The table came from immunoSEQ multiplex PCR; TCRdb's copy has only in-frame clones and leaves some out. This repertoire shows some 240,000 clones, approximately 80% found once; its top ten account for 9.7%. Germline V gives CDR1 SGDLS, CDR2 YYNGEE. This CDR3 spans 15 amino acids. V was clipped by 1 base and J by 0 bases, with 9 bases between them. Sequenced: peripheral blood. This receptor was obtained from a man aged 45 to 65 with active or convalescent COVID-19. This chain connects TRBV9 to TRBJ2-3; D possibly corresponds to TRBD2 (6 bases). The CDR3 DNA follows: TGTGCCAGCAGCGTACGCGGGACTAGCACAGATACGCAGTATTTT. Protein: CASSVRGTSTDTQYF. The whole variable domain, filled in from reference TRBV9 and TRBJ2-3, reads DSGVTQTPKHLITATGQRVTLRCSPRSGDLSVYWYQQSLDQGLQFLIQYYNGEERAKGNILERFSAQQFPDLHSELNLSSLELGDSALYFCASSVRGTSTDTQYFGPGTRLTVL.